This TCR beta chain came from a study of blood T cell repertoires in COVID-19 (dated by TCRdb to between 2020 and 2021). About the full investigation: Collaborator samples came from the United States, Italy and Spain and covered acute and convalescent phases of COVID-19. The material from the prospective study consisted of cDNA or gDNA derived from T cells, B-cell-depleted T cells, or PBMCs. Subjects who had been exposed to COVID-19, were actively infected with it, or had recovered from it provided the deeply sampled blood TCRbeta repertoires that made up the dataset. A freely available public database, intended as a resource for researchers studying the immune response to SARS-CoV-2, is where the repertoires were released. Samples came from the ongoing ImmuneRACE study (first 160 participants) plus 1,254 subjects from 6 global collaborators. A de-identified subject ID, COVID-19 status, age in years and sex were almost always included in the sample metadata. Where available, HLA class I and class II types were taken from metadata supplied by the sample provider and were not determined by assay-based typing.

One collaborating source in Seattle enrolled patients while the patients were actively infected and followed the patients over time throughout the course of disease. The collaborating institutions used their own protocols to collect whole blood in K2EDTA tubes. For TCRbeta analysis, collaborators shipped samples as frozen whole blood, isolated PBMCs, or DNA extracted from either of those sample types. Details on this clone: Its cognate antigen has yet to be identified. Per-nucleotide qualities are absent, and no much larger clonotype sits a single base away.

What the work shows at the level of the full study, not this receptor alone: Clinical and demographic metadata were provided uncurated, with the amount varying by source and participant.

The immunoSEQ Assay, a bias-controlled multiplex PCR, was used to amplify TCRbeta CDR3 regions from genomic DNA. In the authors' own workflow: The number of nucleated cells in each sample was estimated by amplification of reference gene primers within the assay. To quantify the absolute abundance of each unique TCRbeta CDR3 rearrangement, sequence reads were collapsed and filtered. Productive Simpson clonality was computed per sample as the square root of Simpson's diversity index over productive rearrangements. Drawn from immuneACCESS, this table holds only the in-frame rearrangements with V and J called that TCRdb kept. Clones are partly lost; checked studies trace under half to an unresolved V gene and leave the rest unexplained. The V and J calls and the clone size are those of that table, but D and trimming were determined from the DNA. Counted in this sample were about 370,000 clones; around 92% of them appeared once. The top ten constitute around 3% of the sample.

The CDR3 runs 17 residues from the cysteine to the phenylalanine. The entry retains the CDR3 DNA only, 51 bases that are in frame from base 1. For CDR1 and CDR2, the germline V gene lists SGHRS and YFSETQ. V sheds 0 bases and J sheds 5 bases, leaving 18 bases between their ends. Sequencing was done on a sample of peripheral blood. The clonotype originates from a woman in her 30s with COVID-19, enrolled during active disease. The sequence is built from TRBV5-1 and TRBJ2-1; the D gene is possibly TRBD2, with 6 bases matching. The DNA sequence follows: TGCGCCAGCAGCTTGGGGCGCAGGACTACCACCGACAATGAGCAGTTCTTC. Its coded protein is CASSLGRRTTTDNEQFF. The full variable domain, completed from the reference TRBV5-1 and TRBJ2-1 proteins outside the CDR3, reads KAGVTQTPRYLIKTRGQQVTLSCSPISGHRSVSWYQQTPGQGLQFLFEYFSETQRNKGNFPGRFSGRQFSNSRSEMNVSTLELGDSALYLCASSLGRRTTTDNEQFFGPGTRLTVL.